One and the same sample provided the 16 T cell receptor beta chains below, sequenced in a study of T cell responses to AZD1222 COVID-19 vaccine. The assay was immunoSEQ multiplex PCR, and TCRdb's table has in-frame clones only and misses some. Of over 100,000 clones in the sample, around 87% were seen once. The sample was peripheral blood, taken on day 0 of AZD1222 vaccination. The origin of the receptors is an adult in good health.

The V call is TRBV11-2, the J call TRBJ2-2; the match to TRBD1 covers 8 bases. In germline, CDR1 is SGHAT, CDR2 FQNNGV. V gave up 7 bases and J gave up 5 bases; unmatched junction bases: 6. The CDR3 consists of 14 residues. The CDR3 protein is CASTQGARTGELFF. CDR3 in DNA: TGTGCCAGCACCCAGGGGGCGCGGACCGGGGAGCTGTTTTTT. Based on the CDR3 plus reference TRBV11-2 and TRBJ2-2, the full variable domain is EAGVAQSPRYKIIEKRQSVAFWCNPISGHATLYWYQQILGQGPKLLIQFQNNGVVDDSQLPKDRFSAERLKGVDSTLKIQPAKLEDSAVYLCASTQGARTGELFFGEGSRLTVL.

This chain links TRBV19 with TRBJ2-7; D may be TRBD1 (5 bases). The CDR3 runs 15 residues. Trimming took 6 bases from V and 0 from J, leaving 15 bases between them. Germline loops: CDR1 LNHDA, CDR2 SQIVND (reference sequence). The CDR3 loop is CASRMRQTSSYEQYF. As DNA, the CDR3 is TGTGCCAGTAGAATGAGACAGACGAGCTCCTACGAGCAGTACTTC.

A few counts support this clone. The chain uses TRBV4-3 and TRBJ1-2; TRBD1 matches 7 bases. Losses at the gene ends were 0 bases for V and 5 bases for J; bases not matched to a gene: 3. Germline V lookup: CDR1 LGHNA, CDR2 YSLEER. The length of the CDR3 is 14 residues. The CDR3 DNA reads TGCGCCAGCAGCCAAGACCAGGGGGGTTATGGCTACACCTTC. The encoded protein is CASSQDQGGYGYTF.

This clone was seen just once. The gene calls are TRBV5-5 and TRBJ2-5; no definite D call. Germline-derived CDR1 and CDR2 are SGHKS and YYEKEE (reference sequence). Deletions cut 4 bases from V and 2 bases from J, with 12 bases between. The CDR3 sequence is 14 residues long. DNA of the CDR3: TGTGCCAGCAGCAACACGGGCGATCAAGAGACCCAGTACTTC. This sequence encodes CASSNTGDQETQYF.

This rearrangement joins TRBV10-3 to TRBJ2-3, with D perhaps matching TRBD2 (5 bases). Trimming took 2 bases from V and 2 from J, leaving 11 bases between them. The germline CDR1 and CDR2 sequences are ENHRY and SYGVKD. The CDR3 has 15 amino acids. Here the CDR3 DNA reads TGTGCCATCAGTGAGAAGGCGGGTAACACAGATACGCAGTATTTT. It encodes CAISEKAGNTDTQYF.

The chain links TRBV5-1 to TRBJ1-4, with D perhaps matching TRBD1 (5 bases). CDR1 and CDR2 (germline): SGHRS, YFSETQ. The CDR3 spans 14 residues. Trimming took off 1 base at V and 7 bases at J, with 11 bases between the two ends. The CDR3 reads CASSLRGAGEKLFF. CDR3 DNA: TGCGCCAGCAGCTTGCGAGGGGCCGGTGAAAAACTGTTTTTT. Supplemented by reference TRBV5-1 and TRBJ1-4, the full variable domain reads KAGVTQTPRYLIKTRGQQVTLSCSPISGHRSVSWYQQTPGQGLQFLFEYFSETQRNKGNFPGRFSGRQFSNSRSEMNVSTLELGDSALYLCASSLRGAGEKLFFGSGTQLSVL.

The chain uses TRBV5-5 and TRBJ1-5, with D uncertain. CDR3 length: 13 amino acids. The V end was cut by 7 bases, the J end by 0 bases, with 8 bases between. From germline, CDR1 is SGHKS and CDR2 YYEKEE (reference sequence). In nucleotides, the CDR3 is TGTGCCAGCGCGCTTTCTAGCAATCAGCCCCAGCATTTT. Its protein product is CASALSSNQPQHF.

The chain is built from TRBV21-1 and TRBJ1-5. TRBV21-1 is tagged as a pseudogene. The CDR3 spans 15 residues. The DNA for the CDR3 is TGTGCCAGCAGCAAAGCAACGGTCTCGGGTCAGCCCCAGCATTTT. Protein sequence: CASSKATVSGQPQHF.

The chain carries TRBV6-5 and TRBJ1-1, with 7 bases identical to TRBD1. The CDR3 runs to 15 residues. Germline V gene sequence: CDR1 MNHEY, CDR2 SVGAGI. V dropped 0 bases and J dropped 8; count of bases not matched to a gene: 9. CDR3 sequence reads: CASSYSNQGDSEAFF. CDR3 nucleotides: TGTGCCAGCAGTTACTCGAACCAGGGGGATTCAGAAGCTTTCTTT.

This clone has only one observation. The rearrangement uses TRBV28 and TRBJ1-4; possibly TRBD1 for D (5 bases). V gave up 4 bases and J gave up 4 bases, with 10 bases separating them. Looked up from germline, CDR1 is MDHEN and CDR2 is SYDVKM. CDR3 length: 14 amino acids. CDR3 sequence: CASSSGRGNEKLFF. CDR3 bases: TGTGCCAGCAGTTCGGGGCGGGGTAATGAAAAACTGTTTTTT.

This chain links TRBV3-1 (or the pseudogene TRBV3-2) with TRBJ2-3; D gene uncertain. The CDR3 is made up of 13 amino acids. Germline V gene sequence: CDR1 LGHDT, CDR2 YNNKEL (reference sequence). V lost 4 bases and J 0 bases, leaving 5 bases between the germline ends. The CDR3 bases are TGTGCCAGCAGCCTTCAAAGCACAGATACGCAGTATTTT. It codes for CASSLQSTDTQYF.

The chain is built from TRBV10-2 and TRBJ2-1, with TRBD1 matching over 8 bases. The CDR3 runs to 14 residues. V gave up 3 bases and J gave up 8 bases; unmatched junction bases: 6. Per the germline V gene, CDR1 is WSHSY and CDR2 is SAAADI. The CDR3 bases are TGCGCCAGCAGTGACAGGACAGGGAAGGATGAGCAGTTCTTC. Translated: CASSDRTGKDEQFF.

V is TRBV5-1 and J is TRBJ1-4; TRBD1 aligns across 10 bases. V lost 0 bases and J lost 4; bases outside the gene matches: 0. Germline CDR1 is SGHRS and CDR2 is YFSETQ. There are 15 residues in the CDR3. CDR3 amino acids: CASSLGTGGNEKLFF. CDR3 sequence (DNA): TGCGCCAGCAGCTTGGGGACAGGGGGTAATGAAAAACTGTTTTTT.

CDR3 protein: CASSFINRQGTFF. The CDR3 DNA sequence: TGTGCCAGCAGCTTCATTAACAGACAGGGAACTTTCTTT. V gene TRBV7-2 combines with J gene TRBJ1-1, with 7 bases aligning to TRBD1. CDR1 and CDR2 (germline): SGHTA, FQGNSA. The CDR3 covers 13 residues. Unmatched junction bases numbered 10, after V lost 3 bases and J lost 12 bases.

V gene TRBV19 combines with J gene TRBJ1-2, with TRBD1 as a possible D gene (6 bases). Germline assignment: CDR1 LNHDA and CDR2 SQIVND (reference sequence). V lost 3 bases, J lost 6 bases, and 11 bases lay in between. The CDR3 is 13 residues long. CDR3 DNA: TGTGCCAGTAGTATTGGACAGTCTGATGGCTACACCTTC. Translating it yields CASSIGQSDGYTF.

The rearrangement joins TRBV5-1 to TRBJ2-5, with 9 bases fitting TRBD1. The length of the CDR3 is 14 residues. Trimming at V came to 3 bases and at J to 5 bases, leaving 5 bases not matched to a gene. The germline V gene encodes CDR1 SGHRS and CDR2 YFSETQ. CDR3 residues: CASSYDRGTETQYF. CDR3 nucleotide sequence: TGCGCCAGCAGCTACGACAGGGGGACCGAGACCCAGTACTTC.